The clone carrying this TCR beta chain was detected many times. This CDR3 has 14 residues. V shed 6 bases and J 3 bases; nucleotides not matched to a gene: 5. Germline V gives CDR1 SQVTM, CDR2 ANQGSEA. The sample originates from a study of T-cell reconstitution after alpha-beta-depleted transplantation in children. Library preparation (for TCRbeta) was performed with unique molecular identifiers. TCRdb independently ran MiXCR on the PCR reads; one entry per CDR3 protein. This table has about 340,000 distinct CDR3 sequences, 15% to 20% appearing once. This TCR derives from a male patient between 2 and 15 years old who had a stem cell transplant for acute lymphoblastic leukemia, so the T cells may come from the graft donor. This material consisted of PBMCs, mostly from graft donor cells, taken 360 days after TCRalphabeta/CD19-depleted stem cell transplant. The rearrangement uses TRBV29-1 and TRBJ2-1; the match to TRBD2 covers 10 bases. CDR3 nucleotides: TGCAGCGTCAAAGCGGGAGGGGGCTACAATGAGCAGTTCTTC. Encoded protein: CSVKAGGGYNEQFF.